In this sample, the clone carrying this TCR beta chain turned up a few times. Its antigen is not known. CDR3 length equals 15 residues. Trimming cost V 6 bases and J 0 bases, with 13 bases left between them. The sample originates from a study of identical twins. Study-wide points: Among out-of-frame alpha sequences shared by twins, low generation probability occurred in excess. With abundant cord blood beta clonotypes, insertions were fewer; memory repertoires showed no such pattern. Models underestimated out-of-frame TCR alpha sharing in monozygotic twins.

TCRdb passed the 5' RACE reads through MiXCR, listing each CDR3 protein once. The top ten clones hold about 0.4% of a sample with a few hundred thousand distinct CDR3 sequences, around 15% of them seen once. These sequences were also reported in another study, on yellow fever vaccine responses in identical twins.

The sequence came from a woman aged 18-35 years in good health. The chain joins TRBV12-3 or TRBV12-4 to TRBJ2-3; possibly TRBD2 for D (6 bases). Sequencing used CD4+ T cells sorted from blood. The CDR3 protein is CASSPWGDSTDTQYF. Written as DNA, the CDR3 is TGTGCCAGCAGCCCCTGGGGGGACAGCACAGATACGCAGTATTTT.